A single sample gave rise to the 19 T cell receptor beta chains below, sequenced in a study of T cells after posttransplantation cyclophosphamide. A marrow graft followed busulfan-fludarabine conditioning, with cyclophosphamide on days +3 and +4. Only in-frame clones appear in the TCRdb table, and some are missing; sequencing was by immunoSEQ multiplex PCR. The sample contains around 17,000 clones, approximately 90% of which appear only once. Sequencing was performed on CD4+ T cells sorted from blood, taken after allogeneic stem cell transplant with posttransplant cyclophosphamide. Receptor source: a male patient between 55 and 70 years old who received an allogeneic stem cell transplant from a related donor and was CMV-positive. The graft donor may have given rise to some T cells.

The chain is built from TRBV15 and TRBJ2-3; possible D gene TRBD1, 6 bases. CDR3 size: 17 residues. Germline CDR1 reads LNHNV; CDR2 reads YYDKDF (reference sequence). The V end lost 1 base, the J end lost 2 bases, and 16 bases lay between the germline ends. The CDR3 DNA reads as TGTGCCACCAGCAGAGGAACAGGGTCCACCTTCACAGATACGCAGTATTTT. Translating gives CATSRGTGSTFTDTQYF.

This CDR3 reads CASARDRGNEQYF. The DNA for the CDR3 is TGCGCCAGCGCCCGGGACAGAGGTAACGAGCAGTACTTC. The J gene is TRBJ2-7, the V gene TRBV5-1, with 7 bases that match TRBD1. V gave up 7 bases and J gave up 5 bases; unmatched junction bases: 9. Germline-derived CDR1 and CDR2 are SGHRS and YFSETQ. This CDR3 contains 13 residues.

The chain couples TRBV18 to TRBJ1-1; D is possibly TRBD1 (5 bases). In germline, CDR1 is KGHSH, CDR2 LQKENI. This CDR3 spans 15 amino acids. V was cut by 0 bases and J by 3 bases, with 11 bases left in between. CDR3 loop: CASSPPNIGDTEAFF. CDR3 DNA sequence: TGTGCCAGCTCACCACCGAATATAGGGGACACTGAAGCTTTCTTT.

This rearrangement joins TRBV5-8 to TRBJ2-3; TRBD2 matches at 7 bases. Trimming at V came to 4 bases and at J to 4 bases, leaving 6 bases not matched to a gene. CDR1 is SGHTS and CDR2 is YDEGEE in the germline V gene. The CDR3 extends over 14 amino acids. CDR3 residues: CASSAGLPPDTQYF. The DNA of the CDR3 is TGTGCCAGCAGCGCGGGACTACCGCCAGATACGCAGTATTTT.

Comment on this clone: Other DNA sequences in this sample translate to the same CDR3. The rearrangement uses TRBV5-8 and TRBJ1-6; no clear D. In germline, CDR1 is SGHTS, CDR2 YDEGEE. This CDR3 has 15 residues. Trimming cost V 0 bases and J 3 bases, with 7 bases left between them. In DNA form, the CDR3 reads TGTGCCAGCAGCTTGGGAGGGATCTATAATTCACCCCTCCACTTT. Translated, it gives CASSLGGIYNSPLHF. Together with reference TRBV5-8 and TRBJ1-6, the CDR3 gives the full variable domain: EAGVTQSPTHLIKTRGQQATLRCSPISGHTSVYWYQQALGLGLQFLLWYDEGEERNRGNFPPRFSGRQFPNYSSELNVNALELEDSALYLCASSLGGIYNSPLHFGNGTRLTVT.

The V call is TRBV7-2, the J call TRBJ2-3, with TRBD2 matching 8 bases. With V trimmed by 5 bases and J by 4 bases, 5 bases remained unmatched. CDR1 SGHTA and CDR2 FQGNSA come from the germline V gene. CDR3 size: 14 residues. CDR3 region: CASSATGGADTQYF. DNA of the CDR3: TGTGCCAGCAGCGCTACGGGAGGGGCAGATACGCAGTATTTT.

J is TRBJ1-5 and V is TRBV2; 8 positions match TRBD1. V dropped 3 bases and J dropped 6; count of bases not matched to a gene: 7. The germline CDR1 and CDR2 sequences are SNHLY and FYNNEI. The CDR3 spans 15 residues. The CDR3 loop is CASSDPRGRLQPQHF. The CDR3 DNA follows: TGTGCCAGCAGTGATCCCAGGGGGCGTCTTCAGCCCCAGCATTTT.

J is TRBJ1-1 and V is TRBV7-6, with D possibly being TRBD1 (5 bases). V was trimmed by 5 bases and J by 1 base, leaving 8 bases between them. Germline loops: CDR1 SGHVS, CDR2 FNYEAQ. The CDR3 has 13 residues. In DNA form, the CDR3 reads TGTGCCAGCAGCCGCGGACAGAACACTGAAGCTTTCTTT. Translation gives CASSRGQNTEAFF. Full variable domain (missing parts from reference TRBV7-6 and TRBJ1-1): GAGVSQSPRYKVTKRGQDVALRCDPISGHVSLYWYRQALGQGPEFLTYFNYEAQQDKSGLPNDRFSAERPEGSISTLTIQRTEQRDSAMYRCASSRGQNTEAFFGQGTRLTVV.

CDR3 loop: CASSQALGQSYYGYTF. For the CDR3, the DNA is TGCGCCAGCAGCCAAGCCCTGGGACAGTCTTACTATGGCTACACCTTC. The rearrangement links TRBV4-3 to TRBJ1-2, with 7 bases that match TRBD1. The germline gives CDR1 LGHNA, CDR2 YSLEER. This CDR3 spans 16 amino acids. V lost 1 base to trimming and J lost 3 bases; unmatched junction nucleotides: 8.

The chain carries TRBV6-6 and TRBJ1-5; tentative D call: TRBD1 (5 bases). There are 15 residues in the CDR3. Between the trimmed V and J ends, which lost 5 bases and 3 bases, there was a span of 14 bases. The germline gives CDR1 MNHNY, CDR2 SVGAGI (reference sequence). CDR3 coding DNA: TGTGCCAGCAGTCACAAGGGGCGGAACAATCAGCCCCAGCATTTT. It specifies CASSHKGRNNQPQHF.

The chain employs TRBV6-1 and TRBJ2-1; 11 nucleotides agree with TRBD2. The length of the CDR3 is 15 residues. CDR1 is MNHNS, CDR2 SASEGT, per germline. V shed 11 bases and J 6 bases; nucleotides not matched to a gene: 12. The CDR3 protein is CAPPPPSGGLNEQFF. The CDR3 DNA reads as TGTGCCCCACCCCCCCCTAGCGGGGGGCTCAATGAGCAGTTCTTC.

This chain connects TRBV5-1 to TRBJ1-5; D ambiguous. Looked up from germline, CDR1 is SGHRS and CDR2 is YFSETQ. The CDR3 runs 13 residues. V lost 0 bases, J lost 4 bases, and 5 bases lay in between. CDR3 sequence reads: CASSLDSNQPQHF. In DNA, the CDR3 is TGCGCCAGCAGCTTGGACAGTAATCAGCCCCAGCATTTT.

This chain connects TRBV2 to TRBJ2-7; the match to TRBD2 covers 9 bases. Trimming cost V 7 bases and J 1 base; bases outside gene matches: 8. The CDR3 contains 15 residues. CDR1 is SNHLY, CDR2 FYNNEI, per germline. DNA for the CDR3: TGTGCCAGCACACCCGAGCGGGGGGCGTCCTACGAGCAGTACTTC. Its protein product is CASTPERGASYEQYF.

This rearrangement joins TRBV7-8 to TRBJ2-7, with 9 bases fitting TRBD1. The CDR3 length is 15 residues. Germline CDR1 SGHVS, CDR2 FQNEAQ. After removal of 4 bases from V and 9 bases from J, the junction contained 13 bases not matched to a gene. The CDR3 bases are TGTGCCAGCAGCTCCAGTGGGGGACAGGGAAACGTGCAGTACTTC. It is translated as CASSSSGGQGNVQYF.

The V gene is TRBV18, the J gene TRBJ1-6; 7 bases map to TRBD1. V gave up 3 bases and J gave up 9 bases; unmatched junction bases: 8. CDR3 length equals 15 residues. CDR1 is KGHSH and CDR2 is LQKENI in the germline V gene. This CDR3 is CASSPGQLASSPLHF. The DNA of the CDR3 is TGTGCCAGCTCACCGGGACAGCTGGCTTCTTCACCCCTCCACTTT.

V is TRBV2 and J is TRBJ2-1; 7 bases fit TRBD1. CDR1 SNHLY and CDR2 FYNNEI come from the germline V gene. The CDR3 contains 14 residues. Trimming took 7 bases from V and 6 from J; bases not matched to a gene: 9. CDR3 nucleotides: TGTGCCAGCACCGAAACGACAGGGCTCAATGAGCAGTTCTTC. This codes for CASTETTGLNEQFF.

The chain's CDR3 is CSVRKGSLQETQYF. The CDR3 DNA follows: TGCAGCGTTCGTAAAGGGAGCCTCCAAGAGACCCAGTACTTC. The chain links TRBV29-1 to TRBJ2-5; D perhaps matches TRBD2 (5 bases). V lost 5 bases and J lost 1, with 14 bases in between. In germline, CDR1 is SQVTM, CDR2 ANQGSEA. The CDR3 has 14 residues.

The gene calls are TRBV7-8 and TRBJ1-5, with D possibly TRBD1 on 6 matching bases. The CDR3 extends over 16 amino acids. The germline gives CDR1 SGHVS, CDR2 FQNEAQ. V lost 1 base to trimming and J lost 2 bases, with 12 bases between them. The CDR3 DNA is TGTGCCAGCAGCTTAGGGGGGCTTAACGGCAATCAGCCCCAGCATTTT. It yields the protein CASSLGGLNGNQPQHF.

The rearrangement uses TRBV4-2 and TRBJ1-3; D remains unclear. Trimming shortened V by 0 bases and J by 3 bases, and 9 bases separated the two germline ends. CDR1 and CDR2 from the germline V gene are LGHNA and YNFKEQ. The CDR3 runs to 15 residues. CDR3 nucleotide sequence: TGTGCCAGCAGCCAAGATCACAACCTTGGAAACACCATATATTTT. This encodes CASSQDHNLGNTIYF.